The clone carrying this T cell receptor beta chain was counted at least ten times. It was with unique molecular identifiers that the TCRbeta library was prepared. TCRdb re-called the PCR reads with MiXCR, one entry per CDR3 protein. This sample yields 240,000 or so distinct CDR3 sequences, of which approximately 12% are seen a single time; around 3% belongs to the top ten. The data were obtained in a study of T-cell reconstitution after alpha-beta-depleted transplantation in children. V was cut by 6 bases and J by 12 bases, with 15 bases left in between. The CDR3 spans 12 residues. The TCR comes from a human donor who donated a stem cell graft to a child with acute lymphoblastic leukemia. The specimen was PBMCs from the stem cell graft donor, collected from the stem cell graft. V usage is TRBV12-3 or TRBV12-4 and J usage is TRBJ2-1; TRBD2 is a possible D gene (6 bases). The CDR3 spells CASSLGRESQFF. The CDR3 DNA reads TGTGCCAGCAGCCTGGGCCGGGAGTCGCAGTTCTTC.